The rows below give T cell receptor beta chains drawn from one sample of a study of cytomegalovirus exposure and HLA in healthy donors. TCRdb keeps only in-frame clones here, not all; method: immunoSEQ multiplex PCR. The table lists tens of thousands of clones, around 73% of them singletons. Sequenced sample: PBMCs. These receptors were taken from a middle-aged woman in good health and CMV-seronegative. Each CDR3 is given with its conserved first and last residue. A D gene is named only where the DNA matches it firmly. Rows may omit the clone size; those that give it use once, few, many or a size class.

J gene | D gene | V gene | clone size | CDR3 DNA | CDR3 protein
TRBJ1-2 | NA | TRBV5-4 | NA | TGTGCCAGCACCTATGGACTTAATGGCTACACCTTC | CASTYGLNGYTF
TRBJ1-4 | NA | TRBV10-3 | NA | TGTGCCATCAGTGAAGGTGACAACAGGGCAACTAATGAAAAACTGTTTTTT | CAISEGDNRATNEKLFF
TRBJ2-5 | TRBD1 | TRBV5-1 | NA | TGCGCCAGCAGCTTTGGCCGTGGACAGGGGGAGACCCAGTACTTC | CASSFGRGQGETQYF
TRBJ1-1 | TRBD1 | TRBV27 | few | TGTGCCAGCAGTAAGCGGACAGGTCGGGACACTGAAGCTTTCTTT | CASSKRTGRDTEAFF
TRBJ2-7 | TRBD1 | TRBV29-1 | NA | TGCAGCGTTCGGGACAGGCGCGAGCAGTACTTC | CSVRDRREQYF
TRBJ1-2 | TRBD1 | TRBV19 | NA | TGTGCCAGTAGTATGGAGGGGGCAGGGTATGGCTACACCTTC | CASSMEGAGYGYTF
TRBJ2-5 | NA | TRBV2 | once | TGTGCCTTATCTAGCGCCCAAGAGACCCAGTACTTC | CALSSAQETQYF
TRBJ2-1 | TRBD1 | TRBV7-6 | NA | TGTGCCAGCAGCTTACCAGGACAGGGGGCGTGGGATGAGCAGTTCTTC | CASSLPGQGAWDEQFF
TRBJ2-3 | NA | TRBV5-6 | NA | TGTGCCAGCAGCTCCTACACAGATACGCAGTATTTT | CASSSYTDTQYF
TRBJ2-7 | NA | TRBV19 | once | TGTGCCAGTAGTATCGTCAGGGGATCCTACGAGCAGTACTTC | CASSIVRGSYEQYF
TRBJ1-4 | TRBD1 | TRBV19 | NA | TGTGCCAGTAGTAGAGGACAGGGGGCAATTGAAAAACTGTTTTTT | CASSRGQGAIEKLFF
TRBJ2-7 | TRBD2 | TRBV5-4 | NA | TGTGCCAGCAGCTCTAGGACTAGCGGTACCTACGAGCAGTACTTC | CASSSRTSGTYEQYF
TRBJ1-3 | TRBD1 | TRBV25-1 | NA | TGTGCCAGCAGTGAAAGGACAGGGGTAAACACCATATATTTT | CASSERTGVNTIYF
TRBJ2-3 | TRBD2 | TRBV10-3 | once | TGTGCCATCAGTGGCGGGACTAGGAGCACAGATACGCAGTATTTT | CAISGGTRSTDTQYF
TRBJ2-5 | TRBD2 | TRBV5-1 | once | TGCGCCAGCAACCGTGCGGGAGCGTGGCAAGAGACCCAGTACTTC | CASNRAGAWQETQYF
TRBJ2-3 | TRBD2 | TRBV28 | NA | TGTGCCTCTGGCGGGGGGGCGGCAGATACGCAGTATTTT | CASGGGAADTQYF
TRBJ2-7 | TRBD2 | TRBV6-6 | NA | TGTGCCAGCAGTCAGAGCGGGAGCTCCTACGAGCAGTACTTC | CASSQSGSSYEQYF
TRBJ1-2 | NA | TRBV27 | NA | TGTGCCAGCGGCCAGTACTATGGCTACACCTTC | CASGQYYGYTF
TRBJ1-1 | NA | TRBV30 | few | TGTGCCTGGAGTGGAAGGGGGGGCACTGAAGCTTTCTTT | CAWSGRGGTEAFF
TRBJ1-1 | NA | TRBV14 | NA | TGTGCCAGCAGCCAAAAGGCGGGTAGGAGAGCTTTCTTT | CASSQKAGRRAFF
TRBJ2-5 | TRBD2 | TRBV28 | once | TGTGCCAGCAGTGTAGCGGGAGCGGGAAAGACCCAGTACTTC | CASSVAGAGKTQYF
TRBJ1-5 | TRBD1 | TRBV28 | NA | TGTGCCAGCAGTTTAACGGGACAGGCCCATCAGCCCCAGCATTTT | CASSLTGQAHQPQHF
TRBJ1-1 | NA | TRBV10-2 | NA | TGCGCCAGCAGTGAAGGGCGGGGGTTTGGGAACACTGAAGCTTTCTTT | CASSEGRGFGNTEAFF
TRBJ2-3 | NA | TRBV5-4 | NA | TGTGCCAGCAGCTTGGCGGGAGCTATCAGCACAGATACGCAGTATTTT | CASSLAGAISTDTQYF
TRBJ1-1 | NA | TRBV28 | NA | TGTGCCAGCGTTGGGGGCGCCGCTTTCTTT | CASVGGAAFF
TRBJ2-7 | NA | TRBV6-5 | NA | TGTGCCAGCAGAGTCTACTCAAGCTCCTACGAGCAGTACTTC | CASRVYSSSYEQYF
TRBJ1-1 | TRBD1 | TRBV7-9 | NA | TGTGCCAGCAGCGATCTCATGGGACAGGACACTGAAGCTTTCTTT | CASSDLMGQDTEAFF
TRBJ1-2 | NA | TRBV5-4 | NA | TGTGCCAGCAGCTCCCAGGGATTTGGCTACACCTTC | CASSSQGFGYTF
TRBJ1-5 | TRBD1 | TRBV28 | many | TGTGCCAGCAGTGACAGGGGCAATCAGCCCCAGCATTTT | CASSDRGNQPQHF
TRBJ1-5 | TRBD1 | TRBV6-5 | NA | TGTGCCAGCAAGCCGGGACAGGGGGCACTTCAGCCCCAGCATTTT | CASKPGQGALQPQHF
TRBJ1-1 | NA | TRBV6-1 | many | TGTGCCAGCGCACTTCCTACAGGGATCGCTGAAGCTTTCTTT | CASALPTGIAEAFF
TRBJ2-6 | NA | TRBV10-3 | few | TGTGCCATCACCTCGGAGACAGTGTACTCTGGGGCCAACGTCCTGACTTTC | CAITSETVYSGANVLTF
TRBJ2-1 | TRBD2 | TRBV10-3 | NA | TGTGCCATCAGTGAGAGCGGGAGGGGGTACAATGAGCAGTTCTTC | CAISESGRGYNEQFF
TRBJ2-3 | TRBD1 | TRBV13 | NA | TGTGCCAGCAGCTTACACAGGGGGCTGGCAGATACGCAGTATTTT | CASSLHRGLADTQYF
TRBJ1-5 | NA | TRBV28 | NA | TGTGCCACCTTAGATGGTGCTCCGCCCCAGCATTTT | CATLDGAPPQHF
TRBJ1-1 | NA | TRBV28 | NA | TGTGCCAGCAAGTATTTCGGGGGGTTGAACACTGAAGCTTTCTTT | CASKYFGGLNTEAFF
TRBJ2-1 | NA | TRBV11-2 | NA | TGTGCCAGCAGCTTAGATCGTCCGGGTCCCCAGGGGCAGTTCTTC | CASSLDRPGPQGQFF
TRBJ1-2 | TRBD1 | TRBV15 | NA | TGTGCCACCAGCAGAGATCTTGCGACAGGGTATGGCTACACCTTC | CATSRDLATGYGYTF
TRBJ1-6 | NA | TRBV2 | NA | TGTGCCAGCAGGGCGGTTGACAATTCACCCCTCCACTTT | CASRAVDNSPLHF
TRBJ2-7 | TRBD1 | TRBV18 | NA | TGTGCCAGCTCACCGGACAGGGGCGCGAGCTCCTACGAGCAGTACTTC | CASSPDRGASSYEQYF
TRBJ2-6 | NA | TRBV6-6 | few | TGTGCCAGCAGGCTCACAGGGACTGGGGCCAACGTCCTGACTTTC | CASRLTGTGANVLTF
TRBJ2-7 | TRBD2 | TRBV2 | NA | TGTGCCAGCAGTGGGACTAGCGGGAGTTGGGAGCAGTACTTC | CASSGTSGSWEQYF
TRBJ1-3 | NA | TRBV28 | once | TGTGCCAGCAGGCTTGACAGGAGCAGAAACACCATATATTTT | CASRLDRSRNTIYF
TRBJ2-2 | NA | TRBV7-9 | NA | TGTGCCAGCAGCTCCGGCCAGGATTTTAACACCGGGGAGCTGTTTTTT | CASSSGQDFNTGELFF
TRBJ1-2 | NA | TRBV28 | NA | TGTGCCAGCGCCTCCGGGGTTTATGGCTACACCTTC | CASASGVYGYTF
TRBJ2-6 | NA | TRBV5-4 | NA | TGTGCCAGCAGCCGCGCCGTGGTTGGGGCCAACGTCCTGACTTTC | CASSRAVVGANVLTF
TRBJ2-3 | TRBD1 | TRBV29-1 | NA | TGCAGCGGCCGTCAGGGGGCAGATACGCAGTATTTT | CSGRQGADTQYF
TRBJ1-1 | TRBD1 | TRBV9 | NA | TGTGCCAGCAGCCCGCGGACAGGGGGCACTGAAGCTTTCTTT | CASSPRTGGTEAFF
TRBJ2-3 | NA | TRBV18 | NA | TGTGCCAGCTCACCACTTGACGGGAGCACAGATACGCAGTATTTT | CASSPLDGSTDTQYF
TRBJ2-7 | TRBD2 | TRBV4-2 | NA | TGTGCCAGCAGCCAAGAACGGGCTAGCGGGAGGTTCGGAATCCACTTC | CASSQERASGRFGIHF
TRBJ2-7 | TRBD2 | TRBV9 | few | TGTGCCAGCAGCGAGCTAGCGGGAGTTGGCGAGCAGTACTTC | CASSELAGVGEQYF
TRBJ1-5 | TRBD1 | TRBV25-1 | NA | TGTGCCAGCAGTCAGTCAGGGGGCTCGGGGAATCAGCCCCAGCATTTT | CASSQSGGSGNQPQHF
TRBJ2-5 | NA | TRBV28 | NA | TGTGCCAGCATTCGACGGGGGATAGAGACCCAGTACTTC | CASIRRGIETQYF